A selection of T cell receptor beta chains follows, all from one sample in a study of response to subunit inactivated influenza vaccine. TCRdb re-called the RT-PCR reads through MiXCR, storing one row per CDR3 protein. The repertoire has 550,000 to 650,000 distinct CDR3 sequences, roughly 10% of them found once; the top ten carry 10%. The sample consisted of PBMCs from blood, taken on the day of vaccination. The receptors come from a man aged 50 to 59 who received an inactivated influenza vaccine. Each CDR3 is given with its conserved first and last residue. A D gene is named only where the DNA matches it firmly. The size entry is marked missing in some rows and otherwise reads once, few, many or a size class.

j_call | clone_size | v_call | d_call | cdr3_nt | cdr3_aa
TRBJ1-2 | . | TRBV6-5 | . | TGTGCCAGCAGATCCCAGACAGGAGGCTACACCTTC | CASRSQTGGYTF
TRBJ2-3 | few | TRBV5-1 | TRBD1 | TGCGCCAGCAGCGGAAGCGGGACAGGGGGTACAGATACGCAGTATTTT | CASSGSGTGGTDTQYF
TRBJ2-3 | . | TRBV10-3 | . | TGTGCCATCAGTGAGCCAGGACGCACAGATACGCAGTATTTT | CAISEPGRTDTQYF
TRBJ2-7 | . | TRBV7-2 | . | TGTGCCAGCAGCCCGGGACGCCCCTCCGAGCAGTACTTC | CASSPGRPSEQYF
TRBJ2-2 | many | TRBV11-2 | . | TGTGCCAGCAGCTCGCGGGGGCGTGTTCAGGCCTCCGGGGAGCTGTTTTTT | CASSSRGRVQASGELFF
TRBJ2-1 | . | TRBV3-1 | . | TGTGCCAGCAGCCAAGACGGGTTAGCGACTACATTCACTCCATACAATGAGCAGTTCTTC | CASSQDGLATTFTPYNEQFF
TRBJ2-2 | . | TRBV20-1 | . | TGCAGTGCTCCCGGGGCGAACACCGGGGAGCTGTTTTTT | CSAPGANTGELFF
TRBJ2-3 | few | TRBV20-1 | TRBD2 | TGCAGTGCTGGTAGCGGGGGGGCTTTTGATACGCAGTATTTT | CSAGSGGAFDTQYF
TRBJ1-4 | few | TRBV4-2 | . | TGTGCCAGCAGCCAGGAAGGTGTGCCTAATGAAAAACTGTTTTTT | CASSQEGVPNEKLFF
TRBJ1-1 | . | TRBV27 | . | TGTGCCAGCAGTACAGGGAACATGAACACTGAAGCTTTCTTT | CASSTGNMNTEAFF
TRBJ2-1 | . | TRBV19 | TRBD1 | TGTGCCAGTACCACGTTGGGGACAGAAACATACAATGAGCAGTTCTTC | CASTTLGTETYNEQFF
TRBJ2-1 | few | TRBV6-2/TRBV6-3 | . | TGTGCCAGCAGTTCCTGGACTCACAATGAGCAGTTCTTC | CASSSWTHNEQFF
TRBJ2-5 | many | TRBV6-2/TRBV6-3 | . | TGTGCCAGTGGGGACCGATTACAAGAGACCCAGTACTTC | CASGDRLQETQYF
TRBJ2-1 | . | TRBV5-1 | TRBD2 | TGCGCCAGCAGCTTCTCCTTGACTAGCGGGGGCCTCAATGAGCAGTTCTTC | CASSFSLTSGGLNEQFF
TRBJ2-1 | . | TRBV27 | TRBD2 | TGTGCCAGCACGCGGACGACCCTAGCGGGACCCTACAATGAGCAGTTCTTC | CASTRTTLAGPYNEQFF
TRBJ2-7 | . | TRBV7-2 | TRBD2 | TGTGCCAGCAGCTTAGTGAGCGGGAGGGACTCCTACGAGCAGTACTTC | CASSLVSGRDSYEQYF
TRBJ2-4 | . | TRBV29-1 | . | TGCAGCGTTGGCAGGGGAGGGGACATTCAGTACTTC | CSVGRGGDIQYF
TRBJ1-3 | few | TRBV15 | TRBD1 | TGTGCCACCAGCAGAGACAGGGGGCAAGGAAACACCATATATTTT | CATSRDRGQGNTIYF
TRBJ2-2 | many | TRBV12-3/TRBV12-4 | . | TGTGCCAGCAGGTACAACACCGGGGAGCTGTTTTTT | CASRYNTGELFF
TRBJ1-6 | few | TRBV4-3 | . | TGCGCCAGCAGTCCAACTTGGAGAACTTCACCCCTCCACTTT | CASSPTWRTSPLHF
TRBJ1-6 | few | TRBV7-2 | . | TGTGCCAGCAGCTTAGCGGCCTCCGGGAATAATTCACCCCTCCACTTT | CASSLAASGNNSPLHF
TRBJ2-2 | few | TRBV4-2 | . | TGTGCCAGCAGCCAAGATCGCAGGGGGAACACCGGGGAGCTGTTTTTT | CASSQDRRGNTGELFF
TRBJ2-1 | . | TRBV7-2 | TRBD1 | TGTGCCAGCAGCTCCGGGACAGGGCAAAACAATGAGCAGTTCTTC | CASSSGTGQNNEQFF
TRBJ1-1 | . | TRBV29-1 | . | TGCAGCGTGAATCCCGGGGACCTCCTAAGTGAAGCTTTCTTT | CSVNPGDLLSEAFF
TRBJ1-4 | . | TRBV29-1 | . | TGCAGCGTTGGGGTGGGCAATGCTGAAAAACTGTTTTTT | CSVGVGNAEKLFF